Listed below are T cell receptor beta chains from one sample, sequenced in a study of OX40 agonist ivuxolimab in advanced cancers. Sequenced by immunoSEQ multiplex PCR; TCRdb stores in-frame clones only, minus some. This sample has approximately 91,000 clones, with around nine tenths found just once. Sequenced here: CD4+ or CD8+ T cells sorted from blood, sampled in a trial of the OX40 agonist ivuxolimab. The source of these receptors is an adult with an advanced solid tumor such as melanoma, head and neck, liver or kidney cancer. Both conserved end residues are part of each CDR3. A D gene is named only where the DNA matches it firmly. Only part of the rows carry a size: once, few, many, or a class if the clone is expanded.

clone size: -; D gene: -; J gene: TRBJ2-7; V gene: TRBV5-6; CDR3 length: 13; CDR3 DNA: TGTGCCAGCAGCTTTACGGGGACTTACGAGCAGTACTTC; CDR3 protein: CASSFTGTYEQYF
clone size: -; D gene: TRBD1; J gene: TRBJ2-7; V gene: TRBV6-5; CDR3 length: 11; CDR3 DNA: TGTGCCAGCAGTGGGACAGACGAGCAGTACTTC; CDR3 protein: CASSGTDEQYF
clone size: -; D gene: -; J gene: TRBJ2-5; V gene: TRBV7-9; CDR3 length: 15; CDR3 DNA: TGTGCCAGCAGCTCCCGTAGGGCCCTCCAAGAGACCCAGTACTTC; CDR3 protein: CASSSRRALQETQYF
clone size: few; D gene: TRBD2; J gene: TRBJ2-1; V gene: TRBV9; CDR3 length: 14; CDR3 DNA: TGTGCCAGCAGCGCCAGGCGGGGGGAAAATGAGCAGTTCTTC; CDR3 protein: CASSARRGENEQFF
clone size: -; D gene: -; J gene: TRBJ2-7; V gene: TRBV6-1; CDR3 length: 14; CDR3 DNA: TGTGCCAGCTCCACGGGGGACAGAGGCTACGAGCAGTACTTC; CDR3 protein: CASSTGDRGYEQYF
clone size: -; D gene: TRBD2; J gene: TRBJ2-5; V gene: TRBV2; CDR3 length: 15; CDR3 DNA: TGTGCCAGCAGTGAACCGGGTCTGCGGGGGGAGACCCAGTACTTC; CDR3 protein: CASSEPGLRGETQYF
clone size: once; D gene: TRBD1; J gene: TRBJ2-7; V gene: TRBV7-9; CDR3 length: 15; CDR3 DNA: TGTGCCAGCAGCTTAACCGGGACAGGGGGCTACGAGCAGTACTTC; CDR3 protein: CASSLTGTGGYEQYF
clone size: few; D gene: -; J gene: TRBJ1-6; V gene: TRBV5-1; CDR3 length: 14; CDR3 DNA: TGCGCCAGCAGCTTGGGACTTACCAATTCACCCCTCCACTTT; CDR3 protein: CASSLGLTNSPLHF
clone size: few; D gene: -; J gene: TRBJ1-2; V gene: TRBV5-6; CDR3 length: 11; CDR3 DNA: TGTGCCAGCAGCTTCGCTAACGGCTACACCTTC; CDR3 protein: CASSFANGYTF
clone size: -; D gene: -; J gene: TRBJ1-2; V gene: TRBV6-5; CDR3 length: 13; CDR3 DNA: TGTGCCAGCAGTTCGGTTTGGGGTGAGGGCTACACCTTC; CDR3 protein: CASSSVWGEGYTF
clone size: few; D gene: -; J gene: TRBJ1-5; V gene: TRBV10-1; CDR3 length: 13; CDR3 DNA: TGCGCCAGCAGTCAGGGTTTAAATCAGCCCCAGCATTTT; CDR3 protein: CASSQGLNQPQHF
clone size: -; D gene: -; J gene: TRBJ1-6; V gene: TRBV5-8; CDR3 length: 17; CDR3 DNA: TGTGCCAGCAGCTCCCAGGGAGGAAGCTCCTATAATTCACCCCTCCACTTT; CDR3 protein: CASSSQGGSSYNSPLHF
clone size: once; D gene: -; J gene: TRBJ2-5; V gene: TRBV27; CDR3 length: 14; CDR3 DNA: TGTGCCAGCACCCTGACTAGAGGGGCAGAGACCCAGTACTTC; CDR3 protein: CASTLTRGAETQYF
clone size: -; D gene: -; J gene: TRBJ1-3; V gene: TRBV18; CDR3 length: 17; CDR3 DNA: TGTGCCAGCTCACCACCGTGGTCGGGGGGCCGTGGAAACACCATATATTTT; CDR3 protein: CASSPPWSGGRGNTIYF
clone size: -; D gene: -; J gene: TRBJ1-1; V gene: TRBV6-5; CDR3 length: 13; CDR3 DNA: TGTGCCAGCAAATCGGGTTTGAACACTGAAGCTTTCTTT; CDR3 protein: CASKSGLNTEAFF
clone size: -; D gene: -; J gene: TRBJ1-5; V gene: TRBV11-1; CDR3 length: 18; CDR3 DNA: TGTGCCAGCAGCTTAGCGGTGGAGGGACCGGATACCAATCAGCCCCAGCATTTT; CDR3 protein: CASSLAVEGPDTNQPQHF
clone size: -; D gene: TRBD2; J gene: TRBJ2-3; V gene: TRBV12-5; CDR3 length: 16; CDR3 DNA: TGTGCTAGTGGTATCGGGACTAGCGGGGGGGCAGATACGCAGTATTTT; CDR3 protein: CASGIGTSGGADTQYF
clone size: -; D gene: TRBD2; J gene: TRBJ2-5; V gene: TRBV11-2; CDR3 length: 15; CDR3 DNA: TGTGCCAGCAGCTTAGTCCCCGGGGGGCAAGAGACCCAGTACTTC; CDR3 protein: CASSLVPGGQETQYF
clone size: -; D gene: -; J gene: TRBJ2-1; V gene: TRBV27; CDR3 length: 15; CDR3 DNA: TGTGCCAGCGGACCGGGGGTATCTTCCTACAATGAGCAGTTCTTC; CDR3 protein: CASGPGVSSYNEQFF
clone size: -; D gene: TRBD1; J gene: TRBJ1-1; V gene: TRBV10-3; CDR3 length: 15; CDR3 DNA: TGTGCCATCAGAGATGGGGGCAGGGGGTACACTGAAGCTTTCTTT; CDR3 protein: CAIRDGGRGYTEAFF
clone size: once; D gene: -; J gene: TRBJ2-3; V gene: TRBV4-1; CDR3 length: 14; CDR3 DNA: TGCGCCAGCAGCCAAGACGCTGAGCGGTATACGCAGTATTTT; CDR3 protein: CASSQDAERYTQYF
clone size: -; D gene: TRBD1; J gene: TRBJ1-1; V gene: TRBV2; CDR3 length: 11; CDR3 DNA: TGTGCCAGCAGACAGGGGTCTGAAGCTTTCTTT; CDR3 protein: CASRQGSEAFF
clone size: -; D gene: TRBD1; J gene: TRBJ1-4; V gene: TRBV5-6; CDR3 length: 17; CDR3 DNA: TGTGCCAGCAGCTTGGGGTTAAGCGGGACAGGGAACGAAAAACTGTTTTTT; CDR3 protein: CASSLGLSGTGNEKLFF
clone size: once; D gene: TRBD1; J gene: TRBJ2-1; V gene: TRBV9; CDR3 length: 15; CDR3 DNA: TGTGCCAGCAGCGCCGGTGGGACAGGTAACAATGAGCAGTTCTTC; CDR3 protein: CASSAGGTGNNEQFF
clone size: -; D gene: -; J gene: TRBJ2-5; V gene: TRBV7-8; CDR3 length: 11; CDR3 DNA: TGTGCCAGCAGCTTAGCAGAGACCCAGTACTTC; CDR3 protein: CASSLAETQYF
clone size: -; D gene: -; J gene: TRBJ1-2; V gene: TRBV5-1; CDR3 length: 13; CDR3 DNA: TGCGCCAGCAGCCGACTACAGGGAAATGGCTACACCTTC; CDR3 protein: CASSRLQGNGYTF
clone size: -; D gene: -; J gene: TRBJ2-3; V gene: TRBV9; CDR3 length: 14; CDR3 DNA: TGTGCCAGCAGCGTACAGGGTAGCACAGATACGCAGTATTTT; CDR3 protein: CASSVQGSTDTQYF
clone size: -; D gene: -; J gene: TRBJ1-1; V gene: TRBV11-2; CDR3 length: 16; CDR3 DNA: TGTGCCAGCAGCCCAGACGGACAGAGGATGAACACTGAAGCTTTCTTT; CDR3 protein: CASSPDGQRMNTEAFF
clone size: -; D gene: -; J gene: TRBJ2-2; V gene: TRBV10-3; CDR3 length: 15; CDR3 DNA: TGTGCCATCAGTGAGTCGAGGGTCGACACCGGGGAGCTGTTTTTT; CDR3 protein: CAISESRVDTGELFF
clone size: -; D gene: -; J gene: TRBJ1-1; V gene: TRBV19; CDR3 length: 14; CDR3 DNA: TGTGCCAGTAGCCCCCGGGGGGGGGAAACTGAAGCTTTCTTT; CDR3 protein: CASSPRGGETEAFF
clone size: -; D gene: TRBD1; J gene: TRBJ1-3; V gene: TRBV2; CDR3 length: 14; CDR3 DNA: TGTGCCAGCAGGGCGGACAGGGGTGGAAACACCATATATTTT; CDR3 protein: CASRADRGGNTIYF
clone size: few; D gene: -; J gene: TRBJ2-5; V gene: TRBV6-5; CDR3 length: 15; CDR3 DNA: TGTGCCAGCAGTCCCACAGGGACCAACCAAGAGACCCAGTACTTC; CDR3 protein: CASSPTGTNQETQYF
clone size: -; D gene: -; J gene: TRBJ1-4; V gene: TRBV18; CDR3 length: 15; CDR3 DNA: TGTGCCAGCTCACCAGACCCGGGGACTAATGAAAAACTGTTTTTT; CDR3 protein: CASSPDPGTNEKLFF
clone size: -; D gene: -; J gene: TRBJ2-7; V gene: TRBV6-1; CDR3 length: 15; CDR3 DNA: TGTGCCCTTATGGCGGGTGGGACCACTAACTACGAGCAGTACTTC; CDR3 protein: CALMAGGTTNYEQYF
clone size: -; D gene: TRBD1; J gene: TRBJ1-1; V gene: TRBV19; CDR3 length: 14; CDR3 DNA: TGTGCCAGTAGGACAGGGGGTACCAACACTGAAGCTTTCTTT; CDR3 protein: CASRTGGTNTEAFF
clone size: -; D gene: TRBD1; J gene: TRBJ1-4; V gene: TRBV2; CDR3 length: 13; CDR3 DNA: TGTGCCAGCAGGGACAGGGGATACGAAAAACTGTTTTTT; CDR3 protein: CASRDRGYEKLFF
clone size: -; D gene: TRBD1; J gene: TRBJ2-7; V gene: TRBV7-2; CDR3 length: 14; CDR3 DNA: TGTGCCAGCAGCTCCCGGGACAGGGTCTACGAGCAGTACTTC; CDR3 protein: CASSSRDRVYEQYF
clone size: -; D gene: -; J gene: TRBJ1-6; V gene: TRBV2; CDR3 length: 17; CDR3 DNA: TGTGCCAGCAGGCCCGGCGTTTCTTCCAACTATAATTCACCCCTCCACTTT; CDR3 protein: CASRPGVSSNYNSPLHF
clone size: -; D gene: -; J gene: TRBJ1-2; V gene: TRBV20-1; CDR3 length: 11; CDR3 DNA: TGCAGTGCCCCCGCGATGCCGAGCTACACCTTC; CDR3 protein: CSAPAMPSYTF
clone size: -; D gene: -; J gene: TRBJ1-2; V gene: TRBV5-1; CDR3 length: 14; CDR3 DNA: TGCGCCAGCAGCTTAGAGGGCGCTGGGTATGGCTACACCTTC; CDR3 protein: CASSLEGAGYGYTF
clone size: -; D gene: -; J gene: TRBJ2-5; V gene: TRBV9; CDR3 length: 13; CDR3 DNA: TGTGCCAGCAGCGTAGGAGTTTGGGAGACCCAGTACTTC; CDR3 protein: CASSVGVWETQYF
clone size: -; D gene: TRBD2; J gene: TRBJ2-1; V gene: TRBV30; CDR3 length: 15; CDR3 DNA: TGTGCCTGGACGAGCGGGGGGGTAACCTACAATGAGCAGTTCTTC; CDR3 protein: CAWTSGGVTYNEQFF
clone size: -; D gene: TRBD1; J gene: TRBJ1-1; V gene: TRBV19; CDR3 length: 14; CDR3 DNA: TGTGCCAGTAGTCTCGGACAGGGCCTTGGGGAAGCTTTCTTT; CDR3 protein: CASSLGQGLGEAFF
clone size: few; D gene: -; J gene: TRBJ1-1; V gene: TRBV28; CDR3 length: 14; CDR3 DNA: TGTGCCAGCACCGGGTTTCGGCGGGACACTGAAGCTTTCTTT; CDR3 protein: CASTGFRRDTEAFF
clone size: -; D gene: -; J gene: TRBJ1-2; V gene: TRBV11-2; CDR3 length: 13; CDR3 DNA: TGTGCCAGCAGCCCCGGGGGGGCGGAAGGCTACACCTTC; CDR3 protein: CASSPGGAEGYTF
clone size: -; D gene: -; J gene: TRBJ2-7; V gene: TRBV18; CDR3 length: 12; CDR3 DNA: TGTGCCAGCTCACCACCGGCCGACGAGCAGTACTTC; CDR3 protein: CASSPPADEQYF
clone size: -; D gene: -; J gene: TRBJ1-2; V gene: TRBV15; CDR3 length: 16; CDR3 DNA: TGTGCCACCAGCAGAGTAGACCGCAGCTTTAACTATGGCTACACCTTC; CDR3 protein: CATSRVDRSFNYGYTF
clone size: -; D gene: -; J gene: TRBJ2-2; V gene: TRBV29-1; CDR3 length: 14; CDR3 DNA: TGCAGCGTGACCCGGGACACTAGTACCGGGGAGCTGTTTTTT; CDR3 protein: CSVTRDTSTGELFF
clone size: -; D gene: -; J gene: TRBJ1-2; V gene: TRBV10-3; CDR3 length: 12; CDR3 DNA: TGTGCCATCGGGGGTCTTAACTATGGCTACACCTTC; CDR3 protein: CAIGGLNYGYTF
clone size: many; D gene: TRBD1; J gene: TRBJ1-1; V gene: TRBV5-1; CDR3 length: 17; CDR3 DNA: TGCGCCAGCAGCTCCACGGGACAGGGATACGGTAGGACTGAAGCTTTCTTT; CDR3 protein: CASSSTGQGYGRTEAFF
clone size: few; D gene: -; J gene: TRBJ1-5; V gene: TRBV5-1; CDR3 length: 11; CDR3 DNA: TGCGCCAGCAGCCCCTCGCCGCCCCAGCATTTT; CDR3 protein: CASSPSPPQHF
clone size: -; D gene: TRBD1; J gene: TRBJ2-3; V gene: TRBV6-5; CDR3 length: 15; CDR3 DNA: TGTGCCAGCAGGCAACAGGGGGCACGCACAGATACGCAGTATTTT; CDR3 protein: CASRQQGARTDTQYF
clone size: -; D gene: -; J gene: TRBJ1-4; V gene: TRBV9; CDR3 length: 16; CDR3 DNA: TGTGCCAGCAGCGTAGGGGCCGGGGAGTTTAATGAAAAACTGTTTTTT; CDR3 protein: CASSVGAGEFNEKLFF
clone size: -; D gene: TRBD1; J gene: TRBJ2-1; V gene: TRBV9; CDR3 length: 16; CDR3 DNA: TGTGCCAGCAGCGGGACCGGGACAGGGTCCTACAATGAGCAGTTCTTC; CDR3 protein: CASSGTGTGSYNEQFF